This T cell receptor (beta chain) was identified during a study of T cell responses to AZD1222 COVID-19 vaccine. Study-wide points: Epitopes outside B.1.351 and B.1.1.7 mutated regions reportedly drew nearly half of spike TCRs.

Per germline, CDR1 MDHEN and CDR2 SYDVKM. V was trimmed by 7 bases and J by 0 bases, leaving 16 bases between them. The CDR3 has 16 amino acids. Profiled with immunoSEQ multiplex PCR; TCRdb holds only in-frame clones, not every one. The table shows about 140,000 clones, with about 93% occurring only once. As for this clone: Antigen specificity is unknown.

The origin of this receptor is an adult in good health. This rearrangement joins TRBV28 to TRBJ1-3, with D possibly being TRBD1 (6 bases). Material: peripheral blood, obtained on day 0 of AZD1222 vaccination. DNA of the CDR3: TGTGCCAGCACCAACGGGGGCAAGATCTCTGGAAACACCATATATTTT. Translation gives CASTNGGKISGNTIYF.